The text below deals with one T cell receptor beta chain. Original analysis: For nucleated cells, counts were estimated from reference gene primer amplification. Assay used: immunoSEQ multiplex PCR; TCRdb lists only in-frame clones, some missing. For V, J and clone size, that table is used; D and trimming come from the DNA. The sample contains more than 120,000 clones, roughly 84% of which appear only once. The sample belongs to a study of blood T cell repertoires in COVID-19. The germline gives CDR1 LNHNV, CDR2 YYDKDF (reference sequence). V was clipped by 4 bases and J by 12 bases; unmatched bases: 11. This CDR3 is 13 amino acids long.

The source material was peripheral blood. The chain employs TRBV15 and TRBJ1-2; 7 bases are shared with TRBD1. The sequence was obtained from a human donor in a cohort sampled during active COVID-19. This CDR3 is CATSTSRQGRDTF. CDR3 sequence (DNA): TGTGCCACCAGCACTTCCAGACAGGGCCGGGACACCTTC.